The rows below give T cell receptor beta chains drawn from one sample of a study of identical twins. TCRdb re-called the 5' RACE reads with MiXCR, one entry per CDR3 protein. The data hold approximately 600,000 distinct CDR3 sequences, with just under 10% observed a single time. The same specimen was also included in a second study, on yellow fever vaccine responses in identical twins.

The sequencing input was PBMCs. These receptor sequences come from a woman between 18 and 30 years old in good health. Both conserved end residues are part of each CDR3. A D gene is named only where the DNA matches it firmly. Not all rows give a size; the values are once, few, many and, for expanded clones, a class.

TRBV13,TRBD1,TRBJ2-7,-,TGTGCCAGCAGCTTAGGCGGGGACAGGGGATACGAGCAGTACTTC,CASSLGGDRGYEQYF
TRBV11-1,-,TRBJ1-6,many,TGTGCCAGCAGCTTCTTCGCAGGGGACTCAAGTCCCCTCTATAATTCACCCCTCCACTTT,CASSFFAGDSSPLYNSPLHF
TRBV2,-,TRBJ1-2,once,TGTGCCAGTAGAGTATTAGGCTACACCTTC,CASRVLGYTF
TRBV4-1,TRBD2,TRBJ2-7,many,TGCGCCAGCAGTCCCAGCGGGGGGTTTGAGCAGTACTTC,CASSPSGGFEQYF
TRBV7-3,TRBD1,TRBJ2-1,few,TGTGCCAGCAGCCTTTCGACAGGGGGTTATGAGCAGTTCTTC,CASSLSTGGYEQFF
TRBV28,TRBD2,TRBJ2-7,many,TGTGCCAGCGGTTTAAGGACTAGCGACGAGCAGTACTTC,CASGLRTSDEQYF
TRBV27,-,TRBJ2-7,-,TGTGCCAGCAGCAGCGTGGCAGGACGATACGAGCAGTACTTC,CASSSVAGRYEQYF
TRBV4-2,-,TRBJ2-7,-,TGTGCCAGCAGCCAAGAGCAGGGGGGAGGGCCCTCCTACGAGCAGTACTTC,CASSQEQGGGPSYEQYF
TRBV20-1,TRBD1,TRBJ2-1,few,TGCAGTGCTAGGCCAGACAGGGGCTCCTACAATGAGCAGTTCTTC,CSARPDRGSYNEQFF
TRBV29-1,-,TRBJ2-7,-,TGCAGCATAAAGGGGACGGACTTTTACGAGCAGTACTTC,CSIKGTDFYEQYF
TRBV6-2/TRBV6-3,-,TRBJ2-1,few,TGTGCCAGCAGTCCCGCGTGGGAGCAGTTCTTC,CASSPAWEQFF
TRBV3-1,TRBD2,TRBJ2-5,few,TGTGCCAGCAGCCAAGTAAGCGGGATCCAAGAGACCCAGTACTTC,CASSQVSGIQETQYF
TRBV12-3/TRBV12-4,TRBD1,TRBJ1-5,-,TGTGCCAGCAGTTTAGGACAGGGGTCCTTCCAGCCCCAGCATTTT,CASSLGQGSFQPQHF
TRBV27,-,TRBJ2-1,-,TGTGCCAGCAGCCTCGACTTAGGGAGATACAATGAGCAGTTCTTC,CASSLDLGRYNEQFF